This TCR beta chain was identified in a study of blood T cell repertoires in COVID-19. The V gene's germline CDR1 is LNHDA and CDR2 SQIVND (reference sequence). This CDR3 region has 15 residues. V lost 6 bases, J lost 2 bases, and 16 bases lay in between. The method was immunoSEQ multiplex PCR; TCRdb's version includes in-frame clones alone and lacks a portion of them. Among about 290,000 clones listed, 70% to 90% were seen once. Sequences were obtained from peripheral blood. The V gene is TRBV19, the J gene TRBJ1-2; D unresolved. The receptor was derived from a woman aged 50 to 65 with active or convalescent COVID-19. This chain's CDR3 is CASSGGFRPNYGYTF. CDR3 bases: TGTGCCAGTAGCGGCGGATTCAGACCCAACTATGGCTACACCTTC.